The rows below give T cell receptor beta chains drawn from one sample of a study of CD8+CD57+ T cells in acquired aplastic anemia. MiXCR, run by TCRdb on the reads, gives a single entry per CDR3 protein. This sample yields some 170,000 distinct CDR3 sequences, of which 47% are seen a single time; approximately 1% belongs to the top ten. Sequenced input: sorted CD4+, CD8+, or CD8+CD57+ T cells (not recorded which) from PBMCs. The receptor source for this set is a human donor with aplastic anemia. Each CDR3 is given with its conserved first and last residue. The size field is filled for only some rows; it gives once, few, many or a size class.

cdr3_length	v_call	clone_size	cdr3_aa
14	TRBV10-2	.	CASSEGQLNQPQHF
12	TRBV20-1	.	CSAREGPTEAFF
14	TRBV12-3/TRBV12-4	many	CASSDWGAGTEAFF
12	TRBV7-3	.	CASSSTGDTQYF
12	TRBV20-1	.	CSASLTNQPQHF
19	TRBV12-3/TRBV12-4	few	CASSSELAGGQSGANVLTF
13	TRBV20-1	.	CSWTSGAYSQQFF
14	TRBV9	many	CASTETGYEETQYF
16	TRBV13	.	CASSLGLAGGPKTQYF
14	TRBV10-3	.	CASMELGSGNTIYF
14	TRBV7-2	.	CASKIAINSYEQYF
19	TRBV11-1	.	CASSFFLTSGRPGANVLTF
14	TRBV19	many	CASSIVGLNSPLHF
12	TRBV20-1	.	CSARQGLYGYTF
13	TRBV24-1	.	CATSGTAGITQYF
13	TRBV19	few	CASSLMGNTEAFF
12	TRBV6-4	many	CASSSWGGGYTF
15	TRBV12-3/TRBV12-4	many	CASSSRALLGGTIYF
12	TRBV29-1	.	CSAGPYGAEAFF
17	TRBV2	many	CASREGLAGGPYNEQFF
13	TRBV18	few	CASSPQRDGEQFF
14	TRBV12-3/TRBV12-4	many	CASRPTGMNTEAFF
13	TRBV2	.	CASHDRVNSPLHF
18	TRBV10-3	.	CAIRVGQGRFLGTDTQYF
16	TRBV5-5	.	CASSPGQGARNTEAFF
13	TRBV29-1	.	CSVKAGGDQPQHF
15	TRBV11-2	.	CASSLEVSSGYEQYF
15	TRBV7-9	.	CASSLGAGMYTEAFF
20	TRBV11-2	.	CASSSTPGRRLAGEGETQYF
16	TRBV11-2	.	CASSLPWTGMQETQYF
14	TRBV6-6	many	CASSYSSGTAAVTF
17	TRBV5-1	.	CASTSAGTGPTNYGYTF
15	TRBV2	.	CASMFGDRGVETQYF
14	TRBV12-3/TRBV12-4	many	CASSRLQGFYGYTF
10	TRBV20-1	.	CSALVETQYF
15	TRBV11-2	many	CASSTTSGEYNEQFF
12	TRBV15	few	CAIRDRTETQYF
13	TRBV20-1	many	CSARGQADQPQHF
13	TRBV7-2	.	CASSLAVRQPQHF
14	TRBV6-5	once	CASSNGQADYEQYF
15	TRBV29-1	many	CSVESGLAGGSEQFF
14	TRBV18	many	CASSPGAGHYEQYF
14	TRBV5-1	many	CASSFRDSYNEQFF
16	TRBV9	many	CASSVHWGVVGGELFF
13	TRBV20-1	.	CSAPGGAPDTQYF